A selection of T cell receptor beta chains follows, all from one sample in a study of blood T cells in healthy people across ages. MiXCR, run by TCRdb on the 5' RACE reads, gives a single entry per CDR3 protein. The sample lists around 1.7 million distinct CDR3 sequences, 28% occurring once. The sequenced sample was blood. The source is a woman in her 30s in good health. The CDR3 runs from the conserved cysteine through the conserved F or W.

v_call,j_call,cdr3_aa
TRBV11-2,TRBJ2-3,CASSSPSGGRPGTDTQYF
TRBV2,TRBJ2-1,CASSDPTRGGSYNEQFF
TRBV7-9,TRBJ1-6,CASSVNRESPLHF
TRBV11-2,TRBJ2-1,CASIGTFAGNEQFF
TRBV7-9,TRBJ2-5,CASSSYSQRVQETQYF
TRBV6-4,TRBJ1-5,CAGSDVAQGGDQPQHF
TRBV5-1,TRBJ2-5,CASSLAGVGWDETQYF
TRBV19,TRBJ2-1,CASNGLYNEQFF
TRBV28,TRBJ1-1,CASSFLGASEAFF
TRBV30,TRBJ2-7,CAWSVRAYEQYF
TRBV20-1,TRBJ2-7,CSARGKGTPHEQYF
TRBV20-1,TRBJ1-2,CSARASGRYGYTF
TRBV5-1,TRBJ2-7,CASSLGATTGIYEQYF
TRBV7-2,TRBJ1-1,CASSLEVRGNTEAFF
TRBV12-3/TRBV12-4,TRBJ2-1,CANSLPGQGGYEQFF
TRBV6-6,TRBJ1-2,CASSYTPGGHDYTF
TRBV19,TRBJ1-1,CASSIARHTEAFF
TRBV11-3,TRBJ2-5,CASSLYGAPWETQYF
TRBV30,TRBJ2-1,CAGRSEVEQFF
TRBV3-1,TRBJ2-5,CASSQRTSGQETQYF
TRBV5-1,TRBJ2-7,CASSFAGTGGGFEQYF
TRBV7-6,TRBJ2-5,CACSQRRLAVQETQYF
TRBV7-9,TRBJ2-3,CASSLRTTEITDTQYF
TRBV4-2,TRBJ2-5,CASSQDLKRRETQYF
TRBV4-1,TRBJ1-6,CASSQVPRSGVNSPLHF
TRBV3-1,TRBJ2-1,CASSPDSGAVNEQFF
TRBV7-9,TRBJ2-3,CASSLVTGTTDTQYF
TRBV2,TRBJ2-5,CASSGTSGRQETQCF
TRBV11-3,TRBJ2-2,CASSLGLAVNTGELFF
TRBV20-1,TRBJ2-5,CSATGPGGLYQETQYF
TRBV18,TRBJ1-2,CASSPLTLQGNYGYTF
TRBV5-1,TRBJ2-1,CASSKREVHNEQFF
TRBV6-5,TRBJ2-2,CASGGFGELFF
TRBV7-9,TRBJ1-1,CASSTNGGTEAFF
TRBV12-3/TRBV12-4,.,CASNPDGGTQNIQYF
TRBV5-1,TRBJ2-1,CASSGTTTPGEQFF
TRBV12-3/TRBV12-4,TRBJ1-2,CASSPPTGPGYGFTF
TRBV7-9,TRBJ1-4,CASSLGTARGGKLFF
TRBV7-9,TRBJ1-2,CASSLNPSYGYTF
TRBV7-9,TRBJ1-5,CASSLAGQPNQPQHF
TRBV5-1,TRBJ2-7,CASSFGGMSTYEQYF
TRBV14,TRBJ1-1,CASSQVQPGSKAFF
TRBV20-1,TRBJ2-1,CSARVARRTYNEQFF
TRBV2,TRBJ2-5,CASRPGTSGSQETQYF
TRBV10-3,TRBJ1-1,CAISERVPPDSEAFF
TRBV25-1,TRBJ1-2,CASSSGQGGRTNYGYTF
TRBV7-7,TRBJ2-5,CASSLVAGPQYF
TRBV4-1,TRBJ2-1,CASSRRTALGPNEQFF
TRBV5-1,TRBJ1-2,CASSLGSQGPGGYTF
TRBV5-1,TRBJ1-6,CASSGTGRDSPLHF